The text below deals with one TCR beta chain. The antigen is unknown. 60 Vbeta and 13 Jbeta primers were used in PCR. Sequencing used immunoSEQ multiplex PCR; TCRdb keeps in-frame clones, though not all of them. Altogether 100,000 to 120,000 clones are present, 70% to 80% being singletons, with the ten largest covering 5.4%. The data were taken from a study of cytomegalovirus exposure and HLA in healthy donors. Whole-study findings and limits: Overall, under 200 TCR beta chains were annotated as cytomegalovirus-associated. Researchers reportedly found TCR beta sequences accurately predicted most subjects' HLA-A and HLA-B alleles. It is likely that the observed cluster of highly shared sequence variants was a sequencing artifact.

CDR1 and CDR2 from the germline V gene are SGHTA and FQGNSA. This CDR3 region has 14 residues. V lost 1 base and J lost 7, with 14 bases in between. The origin of this receptor is a woman in her twenties or thirties in good health and CMV-seropositive. Sequencing input: PBMCs. The chain employs TRBV7-2 and TRBJ2-7, with D unresolved. In DNA form, the CDR3 reads TGTGCCAGCAGCTTAGAAGAGGTGGCGAGGGAGCAGTACTTC. It yields the protein CASSLEEVAREQYF.